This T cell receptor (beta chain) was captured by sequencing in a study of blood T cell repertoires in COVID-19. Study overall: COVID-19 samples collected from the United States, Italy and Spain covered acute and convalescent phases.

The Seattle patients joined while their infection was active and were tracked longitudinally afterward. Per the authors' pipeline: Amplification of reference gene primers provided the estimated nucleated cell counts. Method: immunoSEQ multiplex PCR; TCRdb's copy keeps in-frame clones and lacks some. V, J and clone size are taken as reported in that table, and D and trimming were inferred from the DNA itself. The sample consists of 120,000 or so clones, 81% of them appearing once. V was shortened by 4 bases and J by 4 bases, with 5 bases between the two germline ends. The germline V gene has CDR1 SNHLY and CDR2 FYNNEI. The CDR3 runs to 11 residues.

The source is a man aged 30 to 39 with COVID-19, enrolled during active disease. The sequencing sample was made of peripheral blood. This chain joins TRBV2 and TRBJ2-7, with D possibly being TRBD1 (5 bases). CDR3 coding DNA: TGTGCCAGCAGTGGACAGTACGAGCAGTACTTC. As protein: CASSGQYEQYF.